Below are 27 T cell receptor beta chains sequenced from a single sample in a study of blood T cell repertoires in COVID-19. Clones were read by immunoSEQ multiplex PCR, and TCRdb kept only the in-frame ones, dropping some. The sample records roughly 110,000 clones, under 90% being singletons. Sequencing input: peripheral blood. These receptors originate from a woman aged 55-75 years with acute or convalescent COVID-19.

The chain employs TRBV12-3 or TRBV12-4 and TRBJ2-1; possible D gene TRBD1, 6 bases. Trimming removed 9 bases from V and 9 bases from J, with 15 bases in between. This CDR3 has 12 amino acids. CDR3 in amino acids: CASTLQGGEQFF. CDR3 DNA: TGTGCCAGTACCTTACAGGGCGGTGAGCAGTTCTTC.

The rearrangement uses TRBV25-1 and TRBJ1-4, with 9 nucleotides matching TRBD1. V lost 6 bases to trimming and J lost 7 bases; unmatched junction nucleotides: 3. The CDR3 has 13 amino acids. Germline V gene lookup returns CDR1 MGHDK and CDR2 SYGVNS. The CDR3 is CASRQGALEKLFF. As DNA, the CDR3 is TGTGCCAGCAGACAGGGGGCGCTTGAAAAACTGTTTTTT.

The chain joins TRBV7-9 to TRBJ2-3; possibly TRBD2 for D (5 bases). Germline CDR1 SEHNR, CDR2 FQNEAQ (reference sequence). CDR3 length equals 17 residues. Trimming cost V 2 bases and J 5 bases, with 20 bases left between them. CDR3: CASSLSFREVGLDTQYF. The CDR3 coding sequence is TGTGCCAGCAGCTTATCCTTCCGGGAAGTTGGTCTAGATACGCAGTATTTT.

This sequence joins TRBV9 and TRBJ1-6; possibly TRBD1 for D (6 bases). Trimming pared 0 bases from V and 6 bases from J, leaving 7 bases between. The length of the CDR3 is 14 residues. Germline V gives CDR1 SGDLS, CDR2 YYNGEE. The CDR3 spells CASSVEGGNSPLHF. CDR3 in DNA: TGTGCCAGCAGCGTAGAAGGGGGTAATTCACCCCTCCACTTT.

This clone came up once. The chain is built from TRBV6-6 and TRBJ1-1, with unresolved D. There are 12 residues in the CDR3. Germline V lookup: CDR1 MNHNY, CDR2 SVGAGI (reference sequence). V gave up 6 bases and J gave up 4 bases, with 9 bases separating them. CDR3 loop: CASSRAVTEAFF. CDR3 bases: TGTGCCAGCAGCCGCGCTGTCACTGAAGCTTTCTTT.

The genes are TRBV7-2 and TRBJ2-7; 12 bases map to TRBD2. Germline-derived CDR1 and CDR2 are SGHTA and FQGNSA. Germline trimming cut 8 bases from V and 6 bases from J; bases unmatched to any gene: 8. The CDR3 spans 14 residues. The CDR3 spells CASGASGRAFEQYF. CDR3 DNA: TGTGCCAGCGGGGCTAGCGGGAGGGCCTTCGAGCAGTACTTC.

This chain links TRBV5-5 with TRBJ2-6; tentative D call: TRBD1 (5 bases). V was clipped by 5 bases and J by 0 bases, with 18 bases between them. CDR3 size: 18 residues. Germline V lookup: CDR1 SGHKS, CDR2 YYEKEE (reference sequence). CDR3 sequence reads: CASSLDRLGSSGANVLTF. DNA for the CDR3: TGTGCCAGCAGTCTCGACAGACTCGGCTCCTCTGGGGCCAACGTCCTGACTTTC.

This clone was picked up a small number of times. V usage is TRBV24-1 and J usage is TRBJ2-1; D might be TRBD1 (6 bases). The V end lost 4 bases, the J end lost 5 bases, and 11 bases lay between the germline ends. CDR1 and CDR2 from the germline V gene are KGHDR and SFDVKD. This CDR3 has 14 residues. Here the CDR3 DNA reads TGTGCCACCAGTGACCCAACAGGGCACAATGAGCAGTTCTTC. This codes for CATSDPTGHNEQFF.

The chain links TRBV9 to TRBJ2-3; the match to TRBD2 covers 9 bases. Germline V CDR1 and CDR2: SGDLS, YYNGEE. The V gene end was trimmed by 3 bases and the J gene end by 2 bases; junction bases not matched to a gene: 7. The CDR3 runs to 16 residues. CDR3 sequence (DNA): TGTGCCAGCAGCGCAGTTGCGGGAGGGTCCACAGATACGCAGTATTTT. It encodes CASSAVAGGSTDTQYF. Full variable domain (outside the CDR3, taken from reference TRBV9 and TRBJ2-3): DSGVTQTPKHLITATGQRVTLRCSPRSGDLSVYWYQQSLDQGLQFLIQYYNGEERAKGNILERFSAQQFPDLHSELNLSSLELGDSALYFCASSAVAGGSTDTQYFGPGTRLTVL.

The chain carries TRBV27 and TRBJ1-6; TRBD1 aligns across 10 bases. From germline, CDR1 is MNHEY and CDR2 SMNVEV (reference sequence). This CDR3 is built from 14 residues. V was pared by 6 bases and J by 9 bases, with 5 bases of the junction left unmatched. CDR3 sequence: CASRGGQGISPLHF. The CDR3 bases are TGTGCCAGCAGGGGGGGACAGGGGATTTCACCCCTCCACTTT.

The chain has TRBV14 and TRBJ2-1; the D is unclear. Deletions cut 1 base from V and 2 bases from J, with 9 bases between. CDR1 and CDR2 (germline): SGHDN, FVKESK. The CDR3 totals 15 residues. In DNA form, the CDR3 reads TGTGCCAGCAGCCAAGGACAAAGCACCTACAATGAGCAGTTCTTC. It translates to CASSQGQSTYNEQFF.

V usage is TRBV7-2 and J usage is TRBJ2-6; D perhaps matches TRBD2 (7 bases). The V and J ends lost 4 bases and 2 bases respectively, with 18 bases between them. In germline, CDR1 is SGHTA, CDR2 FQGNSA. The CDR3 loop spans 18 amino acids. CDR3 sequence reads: CASSSPGAGVAGANVLTF. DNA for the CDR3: TGTGCCAGCAGCTCGCCGGGGGCGGGGGTGGCTGGGGCCAACGTCCTGACTTTC.

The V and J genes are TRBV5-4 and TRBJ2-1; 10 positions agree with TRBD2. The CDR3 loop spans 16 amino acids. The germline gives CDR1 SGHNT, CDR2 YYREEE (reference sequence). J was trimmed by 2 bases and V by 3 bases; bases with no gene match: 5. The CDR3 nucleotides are TGTGCCAGCAGCTCACAACTAGCGGGACCCTACAATGAGCAGTTCTTC. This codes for CASSSQLAGPYNEQFF.

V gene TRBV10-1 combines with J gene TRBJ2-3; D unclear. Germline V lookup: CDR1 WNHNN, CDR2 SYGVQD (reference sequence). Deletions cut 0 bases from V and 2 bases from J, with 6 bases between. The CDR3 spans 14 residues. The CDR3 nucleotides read TGCGCCAGCAGTGAGTCTCCAGTCACAGATACGCAGTATTTT. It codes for CASSESPVTDTQYF.

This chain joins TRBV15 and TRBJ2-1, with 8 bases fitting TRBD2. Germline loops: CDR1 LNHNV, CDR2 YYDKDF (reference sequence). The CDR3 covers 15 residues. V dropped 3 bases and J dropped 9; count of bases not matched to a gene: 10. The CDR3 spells CATSRTTSAVGEQFF. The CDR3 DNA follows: TGTGCCACCAGCAGGACGACTAGCGCTGTCGGTGAGCAGTTCTTC. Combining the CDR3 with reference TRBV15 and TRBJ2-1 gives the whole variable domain DAMVIQNPRYQVTQFGKPVTLSCSQTLNHNVMYWYQQKSSQAPKLLFHYYDKDFNNEADTPDNFQSRRPNTSFCFLDIRSPGLGDTAMYLCATSRTTSAVGEQFFGPGTRLTVL.

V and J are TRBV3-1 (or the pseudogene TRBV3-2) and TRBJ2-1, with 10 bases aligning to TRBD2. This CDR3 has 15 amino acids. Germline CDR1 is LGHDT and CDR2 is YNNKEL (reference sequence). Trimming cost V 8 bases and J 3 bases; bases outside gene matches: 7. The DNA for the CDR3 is TGTGCCAGCGGCGTTTCTAGCGGGAGCTACAATGAGCAGTTCTTC. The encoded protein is CASGVSSGSYNEQFF.

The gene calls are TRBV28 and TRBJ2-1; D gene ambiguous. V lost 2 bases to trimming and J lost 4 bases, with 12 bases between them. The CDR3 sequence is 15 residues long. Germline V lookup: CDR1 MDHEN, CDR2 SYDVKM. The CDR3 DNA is TGTGCCAGCAGTTTAGAGCTCCCCAATTACAATGAGCAGTTCTTC. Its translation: CASSLELPNYNEQFF.

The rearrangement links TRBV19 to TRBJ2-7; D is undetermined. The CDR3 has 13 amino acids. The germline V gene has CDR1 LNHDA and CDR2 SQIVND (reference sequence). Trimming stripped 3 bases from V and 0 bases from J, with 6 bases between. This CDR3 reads CASSIYISYEQYF. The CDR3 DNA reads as TGTGCCAGTAGTATTTATATCTCCTACGAGCAGTACTTC.

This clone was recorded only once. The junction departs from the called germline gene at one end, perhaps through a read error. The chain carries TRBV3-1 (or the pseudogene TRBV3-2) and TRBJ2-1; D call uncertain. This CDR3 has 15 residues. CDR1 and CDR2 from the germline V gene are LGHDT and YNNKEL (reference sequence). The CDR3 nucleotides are TGTGCCAGCAGTCAAGGGCTTACCTCCTACAATGAGCAGTTCTTC. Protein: CASSQGLTSYNEQFF.

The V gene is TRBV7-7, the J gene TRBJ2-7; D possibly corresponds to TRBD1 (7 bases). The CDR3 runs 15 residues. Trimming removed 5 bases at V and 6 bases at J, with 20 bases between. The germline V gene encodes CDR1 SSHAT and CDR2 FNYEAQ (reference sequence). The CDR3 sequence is CASSPGGGILGEQYF. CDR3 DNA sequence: TGTGCCAGCAGCCCCGGAGGGGGCATATTGGGCGAGCAGTACTTC.

The DNA for the CDR3 is TGTGCCAGCAGTTTTAGTCTAGCGGGAATAGATGAGCAGTTCTTC. This encodes CASSFSLAGIDEQFF. The chain is built from TRBV27 and TRBJ2-1, with 9 bases identical to TRBD2. The CDR3 has 15 amino acids. Trimming cost V 3 bases and J 8 bases; bases outside gene matches: 8. CDR1 is MNHEY and CDR2 is SMNVEV in the germline V gene (reference sequence).

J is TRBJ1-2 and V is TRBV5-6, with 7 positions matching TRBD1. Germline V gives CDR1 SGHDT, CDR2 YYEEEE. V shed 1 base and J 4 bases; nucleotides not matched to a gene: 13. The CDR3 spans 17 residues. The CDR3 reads CASSLRTGAPSLYGYTF. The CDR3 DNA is TGTGCCAGCAGCTTGCGTACAGGGGCGCCGAGCCTCTATGGCTACACCTTC.

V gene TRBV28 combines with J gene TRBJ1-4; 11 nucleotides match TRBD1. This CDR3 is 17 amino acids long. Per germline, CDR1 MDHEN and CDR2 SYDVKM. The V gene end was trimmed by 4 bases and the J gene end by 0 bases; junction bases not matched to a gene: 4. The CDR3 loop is CASSSDRGRATNEKLFF. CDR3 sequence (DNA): TGTGCCAGCAGTTCGGACAGGGGGCGTGCAACTAATGAAAAACTGTTTTTT.

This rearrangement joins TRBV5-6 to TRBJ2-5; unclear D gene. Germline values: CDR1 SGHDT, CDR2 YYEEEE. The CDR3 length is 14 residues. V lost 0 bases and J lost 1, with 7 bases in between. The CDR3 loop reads CASSLALAQETQYF. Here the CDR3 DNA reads TGTGCCAGCAGCTTGGCGTTAGCCCAAGAGACCCAGTACTTC.

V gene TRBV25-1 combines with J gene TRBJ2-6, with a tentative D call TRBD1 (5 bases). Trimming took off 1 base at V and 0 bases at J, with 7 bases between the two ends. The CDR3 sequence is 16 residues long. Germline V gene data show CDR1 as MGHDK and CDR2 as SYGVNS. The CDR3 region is CASSEWGYSGANVLTF. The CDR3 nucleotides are TGTGCCAGCAGTGAATGGGGCTACTCTGGGGCCAACGTCCTGACTTTC.

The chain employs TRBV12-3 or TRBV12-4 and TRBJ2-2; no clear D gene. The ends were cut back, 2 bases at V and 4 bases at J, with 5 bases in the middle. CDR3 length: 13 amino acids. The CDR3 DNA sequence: TGTGCCAGCAGTTTATTGGCCACCGGGGAGCTGTTTTTT. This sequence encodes CASSLLATGELFF.

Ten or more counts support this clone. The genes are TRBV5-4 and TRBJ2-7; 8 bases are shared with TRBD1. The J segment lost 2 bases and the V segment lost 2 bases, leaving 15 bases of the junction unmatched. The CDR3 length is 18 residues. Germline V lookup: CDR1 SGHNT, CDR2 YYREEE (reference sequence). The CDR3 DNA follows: TGTGCCAGCAGCTTTAGCCCGTTTGGACAGGGAAGTCCCTACGAGCAGTACTTC. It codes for CASSFSPFGQGSPYEQYF.